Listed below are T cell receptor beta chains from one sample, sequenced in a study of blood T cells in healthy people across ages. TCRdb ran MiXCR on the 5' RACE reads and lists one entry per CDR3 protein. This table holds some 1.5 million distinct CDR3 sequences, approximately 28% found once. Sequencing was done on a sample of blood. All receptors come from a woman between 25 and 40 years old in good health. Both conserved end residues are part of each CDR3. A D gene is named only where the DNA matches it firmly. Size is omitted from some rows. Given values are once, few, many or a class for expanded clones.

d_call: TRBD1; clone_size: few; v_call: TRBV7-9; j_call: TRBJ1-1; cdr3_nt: TGTGCCAGCAGCTCGTCCCGGGACAGGGACACTGAAGCTTTCTTT; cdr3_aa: CASSSSRDRDTEAFF
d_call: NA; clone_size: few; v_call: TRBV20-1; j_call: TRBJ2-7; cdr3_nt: TGCAGTGCTAGAGATCGACTAGGATTGAGCGAGCAGTACTTC; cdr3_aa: CSARDRLGLSEQYF
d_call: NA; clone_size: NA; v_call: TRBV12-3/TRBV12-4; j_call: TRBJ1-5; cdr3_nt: TGTGCCAGCAGTTTAGGGGGCAGGGGTAGCGATCAGCCCCAGCATTTT; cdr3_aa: CASSLGGRGSDQPQHF
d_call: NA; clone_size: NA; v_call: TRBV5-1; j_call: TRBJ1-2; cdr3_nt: TGCGCCAGCAGCTTGCGTCCGGGGGAATGGGGCTACACCTTC; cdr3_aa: CASSLRPGEWGYTF
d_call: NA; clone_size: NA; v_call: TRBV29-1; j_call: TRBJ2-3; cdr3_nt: TGTAGCGTCCGCCGGGGGTCAGATACGCGGTATTTT; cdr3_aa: CSVRRGSDTRYF
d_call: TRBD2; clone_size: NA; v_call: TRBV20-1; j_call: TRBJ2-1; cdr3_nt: TGCAGTGCTAGAGATCTTGGCGGGGGTCTCTCCTACAATGAGCAGTTCTTC; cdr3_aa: CSARDLGGGLSYNEQFF
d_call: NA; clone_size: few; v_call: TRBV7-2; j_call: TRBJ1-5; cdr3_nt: TGTGCCAGCAGCTCGGACCTTAGCAATCAGCCCCAGCATTTT; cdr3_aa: CASSSDLSNQPQHF
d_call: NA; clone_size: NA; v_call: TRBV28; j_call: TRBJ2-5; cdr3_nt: TGTGCCAGCAGTTACAGGGACGCGATCGAGACCCAGTACTTC; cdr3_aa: CASSYRDAIETQYF
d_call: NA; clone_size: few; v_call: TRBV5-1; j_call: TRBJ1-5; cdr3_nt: TGCGCCAGCAGACGTAGGATGTTTGGTGAGCAGCCCCAGCATTTT; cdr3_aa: CASRRRMFGEQPQHF
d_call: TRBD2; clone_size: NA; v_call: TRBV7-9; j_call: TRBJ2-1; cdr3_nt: TGTGCCAGCAGCTTAGCTCTCTCGGGGCGGGGGTCCTACAATGAGCAGTTCTTC; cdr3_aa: CASSLALSGRGSYNEQFF
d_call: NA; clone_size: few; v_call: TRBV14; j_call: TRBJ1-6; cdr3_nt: TGTGCCAGCAGCCAACTGGTTTACTCACCCCTCCACTTT; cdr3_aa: CASSQLVYSPLHF
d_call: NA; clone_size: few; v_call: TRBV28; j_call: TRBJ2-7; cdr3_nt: TGTGCCAGCAGTCGACAGTTAGGGTCCTACGAGCAGTACTTC; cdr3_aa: CASSRQLGSYEQYF